Reported below is one T cell receptor (beta chain). The antigen it recognizes is unknown. Per-base quality was not reported, and no clone a single base away is much larger than it. This record belongs to a study of beta chain features in type 1 diabetes listed by TCRdb under 2018. For context, the study as a whole: Mean age, gender distribution, total cell number and subset yield were not different between patients and healthy donors. A total of 100 million to 110 million sorted cells were examined across all samples, and a strong correlation was observed between cell number per subset and RNA yield. In the study, TCRB repertoires of sorted circulating CD4+ T cell subsets from recently diagnosed type 1 diabetes patients were compared with those of matched healthy donors. Whereas all 30 or so donors provided naive and central memory subsets, regulatory and stem cell-like memory subsets were isolated from just 8 patients and roughly eight healthy donors.

Each donor gave one peripheral blood draw, averaging approximately 0.11 L, which was collected into heparinised tubes. Naive, central memory, regulatory and stem cell-like memory CD4+ T cells were sorted on a BD FACSAria II using a panel including CD45RO, CCR7, CD25, CD127, CD95 and CD27. Every sorted population had a purity above 98%. Right away, PBMCs were isolated by Lymphoprep density gradient centrifugation and were stained directly, with no culture step. Samples were stained and sorted in pairs, with one healthy donor and one patient per experiment, so that batch effects were minimized. The CDR1 and CDR2 encoded by the germline V gene (reference sequence) are SGHNT and YYREEE. For this chain, trimming is 0 bases at the V end and 5 bases at the J end, and the number of junction bases without a gene match is 4. The CDR3, from cysteine to phenylalanine, totals 14 residues. Solely the CDR3 DNA is kept, with 42 bases framed from the first base.

Study-level results and caveats: Naive, central memory and regulatory TCRB repertoires appeared more similar among patients than among healthy donors. Shorter templates might have been favored by PCR, but patient and control samples were amplified and corrected together, so both groups would have been affected equally by any skew. Type 1 diabetes patients showed a moderate but significant shortening of TCRB CDR3 length in all four CD4+ subsets. Because cDNA was sequenced instead of genomic DNA, activated cells with high expression could be over-represented, although the groups did not differ in activation or CD3 levels. Fewer insertions and more nucleotide deletions at VDJ recombination sites were observed in patients with type 1 diabetes, implying thymic rearrangement abnormalities. Only small numbers of individuals were included in the HLA sub-analyses, which left unresolved whether HLA type had any influence on TCRB rearrangement.

The entire isolated RNA was reverse transcribed using the High Capacity cDNA Reverse Transcription Kit, and thus expressed TCRB transcripts were sequenced. Naive, central memory and regulatory T cell samples underwent deep immunoSEQ sequencing, averaging around 3.9 million total reads per sample. Sorted cells were lysed in RLT buffer and RNA was extracted with DNase-treated RNeasy Micro or Mini kits, depending on cell number. Each cell subset was processed separately to prevent cross-contamination, with patient and healthy donor samples processed together. The immunoSEQ multiplex PCR was used to amplify TCRB sequences from cDNA, yielding 87-bp fragments that span the CDR3 region. Sequencing of the amplicons was done on the Illumina HiSeq platform. Turning to the authors' computational methods: PCR bias was computationally corrected using synthetic template baselines, reads within Hamming distance 2 were collapsed, and singletons that could not be merged were discarded. Reads were aligned against IMGT so that V, D and J genes, CDR3 length and insertions or deletions at six rearrangement sites could be assigned. Within each subset, clonotype counts were normalized to sorted cell number, after which true diversity and Gini coefficients were computed with the tcR R package. The overlap coefficient, calculated on TCRB nucleotide sequences, was used to quantify repertoire sharing. As a proxy for the pre-selection repertoire, out-of-frame TCRB sequences from naive cells were analyzed. In TCRdb, the immuneACCESS table is reduced to in-frame sequences with V and J assigned. These tables do not hold every clone; where another copy was compared, an unresolved V gene accounts for under half, and the others remain unexplained. V, J and clone size derive from that table, while D and trimming were established from the DNA sequence. Recorded for this sample are 200,000 to 300,000 clones; over 20% of them occurred a single time. About 0.028% of the sample is in the top ten clones.

This sequence uses TRBV5-4 and TRBJ2-5, with 7 bases in between that match TRBD1. The receptor was isolated from a middle-aged woman with type 1 diabetes. Sequencing was carried out using naive CD4+ T cells from blood. This specimen's cell subset or site label, per the study, means: true naive CD4+ T cells. The DNA is TGTGCCAGCAGCTTGGACGTCAGGGGGGAGACCCAGTACTTC. It translates as CASSLDVRGETQYF.